Shown below are 17 T cell receptor beta chains from a single sample sequenced in a study of blood T cell repertoires in COVID-19. Clones were read by immunoSEQ multiplex PCR, and TCRdb kept only the in-frame ones, dropping some. The profile shows 150,000 or so clones, approximately 83% of them singletons. Sequenced sample: PBMCs or T cells enriched from blood (not recorded which). These receptors all stem from a man in his 70s who had been exposed to COVID-19.

The V and J genes are TRBV23-1 and TRBJ1-2; D gene uncertain. TRBV23-1 is sorted into the ORF group, with uncertain function. V was pared by 2 bases and J by 7 bases, with 23 bases between. The CDR3 runs 17 residues. The CDR3 is CASSQGPGEAQFCGYTF. CDR3 DNA: TGCGCCAGCAGTCAAGGCCCCGGGGAGGCTCAATTTTGTGGCTACACCTTC.

In nucleotides, the CDR3 is TGTGCCAGCAGTCCCCAGCAACTCGACAGGATGCAGTACTTC. Protein product: CASSPQQLDRMQYF. The chain combines TRBV6-5 with TRBJ2-7; perhaps TRBD1 as D (6 bases). Germline CDR1 reads MNHEY; CDR2 reads SVGAGI. Between the trimmed V and J ends, which lost 5 bases and 9 bases, there was a span of 20 bases. CDR3 length equals 14 residues.

V gene TRBV6-1 combines with J gene TRBJ1-1; 9 bases are a match to TRBD1. Germline CDR1 and CDR2: MNHNS and SASEGT. The CDR3 has 17 residues. V dropped 2 bases and J dropped 0; count of bases not matched to a gene: 7. In DNA, the CDR3 is TGTGCCAGCAGTGAACACAGGGGGCGTGATTTGAACACTGAAGCTTTCTTT. This codes for CASSEHRGRDLNTEAFF.

This sequence joins TRBV19 and TRBJ1-2; D unresolved. The CDR3 contains 15 residues. CDR1 LNHDA and CDR2 SQIVND come from the germline V gene (reference sequence). Trimming removed 7 bases at V and 4 bases at J, with 19 bases between. CDR3 nucleotides: TGTGCCAGTACCATCCGGGAGGGCTGGAGCTATGGCTACACCTTC. Protein product: CASTIREGWSYGYTF.

The chain carries TRBV3-1 (or the pseudogene TRBV3-2) and TRBJ2-3, with 8 bases identical to TRBD2. The V gene end was trimmed by 1 base and the J gene end by 4 bases; junction bases not matched to a gene: 7. Germline loops: CDR1 LGHDT, CDR2 YNNKEL (reference sequence). The CDR3 covers 16 residues. The CDR3 here is CASSQASGSISDTQYF. The CDR3 nucleotides are TGTGCCAGCAGCCAAGCCAGCGGGAGTATATCAGATACGCAGTATTTT.

This clone appeared a single time. The V and J genes are TRBV4-1 and TRBJ1-4; 8 bases agree with TRBD1. CDR3 length equals 16 residues. V shed 3 bases, J shed 5 bases, and the junction held 8 bases outside the gene matches. Per the germline V gene, CDR1 is MGHRA and CDR2 is YSYEKL. The CDR3 spells CASSQGGQGRNEKLFF. The CDR3 coding sequence is TGCGCCAGCAGCCAGGGTGGACAGGGAAGAAATGAAAAACTGTTTTTT.

V gene TRBV9 combines with J gene TRBJ1-1, with D possibly TRBD1 on 6 matching bases. Trimming removed 3 bases at V and 5 bases at J, with 14 bases between. CDR3 length: 14 amino acids. The germline V gene has CDR1 SGDLS and CDR2 YYNGEE. CDR3 DNA sequence: TGTGCCAGCAGCGCCACGGACAGTCGGACTGAAGCTTTCTTT. Its translation: CASSATDSRTEAFF.

The CDR3, as DNA: TGTGCCAGCAGCTTAGGGAACAGGGGACAGCCCCAGCATTTT. This gives the protein CASSLGNRGQPQHF. The chain is built from TRBV7-9 and TRBJ1-5; 7 nucleotides line up with TRBD1. There are 14 residues in the CDR3. CDR1 is SEHNR, CDR2 FQNEAQ, per germline (reference sequence). The J segment lost 7 bases and the V segment lost 1 base, leaving 4 bases of the junction unmatched. Full variable domain (outside the CDR3, taken from reference TRBV7-9 and TRBJ1-5): DTGVSQNPRHKITKRGQNVTFRCDPISEHNRLYWYRQTLGQGPEFLTYFQNEAQLEKSRLLSDRFSAERPKGSFSTLEIQRTEQGDSAMYLCASSLGNRGQPQHFGDGTRLSIL.

In this sample, this clone turned up a few times. CDR3 sequence reads: CASSLGQGKGKAFF. CDR3 coding DNA: TGTGCCAGCAGTTTAGGGCAGGGGAAGGGCAAAGCTTTCTTT. V gene TRBV28 combines with J gene TRBJ1-1, with TRBD1 as a possible D gene (6 bases). Germline V gene sequence: CDR1 MDHEN, CDR2 SYDVKM. The CDR3 is 14 amino acids. V dropped 2 bases and J dropped 9 bases, with 16 bases sitting between them.

The V gene is TRBV20-1, the J gene TRBJ2-5; the match to TRBD2 covers 11 bases. The V and J ends lost 6 bases and 9 bases, in that order; junction bases with no gene match: 9. The CDR3 has 13 residues. Germline V gives CDR1 DFQATT, CDR2 SNEGSKA (reference sequence). CDR3 protein: CSASSGGGRAQYF. The CDR3 coding sequence is TGCAGTGCAAGTAGCGGGGGGGGTAGGGCCCAGTACTTC.

This chain uses TRBV18 with TRBJ1-1, with D maybe TRBD1 (5 bases). Per germline, CDR1 KGHSH and CDR2 LQKENI. The CDR3 length is 18 residues. Trimming stripped 3 bases from V and 0 bases from J, with 20 bases between. CDR3 sequence (DNA): TGTGCCAGCTCACCCACGGGGACTATCCAGACCTTGAACACTGAAGCTTTCTTT. This translates into CASSPTGTIQTLNTEAFF.

This chain's CDR3 is CASSRVADYGYTF. The DNA of the CDR3 is TGTGCCAGCAGCCGGGTGGCAGACTATGGCTACACCTTC. This chain connects TRBV9 to TRBJ1-2, with D hard to call. The CDR3 consists of 13 residues. Germline assignment: CDR1 SGDLS and CDR2 YYNGEE. Trimming left V 4 bases short and J 3 bases short, with 10 bases between.

This clone was picked up a small number of times. The gene calls are TRBV19 and TRBJ1-2; D is ambiguous. The V gene lost 4 bases and the J gene lost 8 bases, with 11 bases spanning the gap. The CDR3 totals 12 residues. Germline CDR1 and CDR2: LNHDA and SQIVND (reference sequence). The CDR3 bases are TGTGCCAGTAGTAAAGATATCGGGGGCTACACCTTC. It encodes CASSKDIGGYTF.

The sample holds a few counts of this clone. This chain joins TRBV4-3 and TRBJ2-3, with TRBD1 matching over 7 bases. This CDR3 region has 15 residues. Trimming cost V 0 bases and J 4 bases; bases outside gene matches: 4. Germline CDR1 reads LGHNA; CDR2 reads YSLEER. The CDR3 DNA sequence: TGCGCCAGCAGCCAAGAGCAGGGGGTTTCAGATACGCAGTATTTT. Translating it yields CASSQEQGVSDTQYF.

This chain uses TRBV27 with TRBJ1-5; TRBD1 agrees at 8 bases. J was trimmed by 1 base and V by 5 bases; bases with no gene match: 4. Germline CDR1 and CDR2: MNHEY and SMNVEV (reference sequence). The CDR3 loop spans 15 amino acids. Here the CDR3 reads CASSAWTGSNQPQHF. The CDR3 coding sequence is TGTGCCAGCAGTGCTTGGACAGGGAGCAATCAGCCCCAGCATTTT.

CDR3 loop: CASSPSAPGGWGTDTQYF. CDR3 bases: TGTGCCAGCTCACCTAGCGCCCCAGGGGGCTGGGGCACAGATACGCAGTATTTT. The chain uses TRBV18 and TRBJ2-3; 8 bases align to TRBD1. Unmatched junction bases numbered 12, after V lost 3 bases and J lost 1 base. Per the germline V gene, CDR1 is KGHSH and CDR2 is LQKENI. This CDR3 spans 18 amino acids.

This clone appeared once. V usage is TRBV7-2 and J usage is TRBJ1-4, with unresolved D. This CDR3 region has 15 residues. The germline gives CDR1 SGHTA, CDR2 FQGNSA. V shed 2 bases and J shed 11 bases, with 18 bases lying between them. CDR3 DNA sequence: TGTGCCAGCAGCTTATACGACCGAGCAGTCGGGAAACTGTTTTTT. Encoded protein: CASSLYDRAVGKLFF.